These T cell receptor beta chains were read from a single sample in a study of blood T cell repertoires in COVID-19. Profiled with immunoSEQ multiplex PCR; TCRdb holds only in-frame clones, not every one. The profile covers 270,000 or so clones, with approximately 90% appearing a single time and about 4% taken by the ten largest. The material sequenced was PBMCs or T cells enriched from blood (not recorded which). These receptors were obtained from a woman in her 30s with acute COVID-19. Both conserved end residues are trimmed from each CDR3.

J: TRBJ2-3; V: TRBV14; CDR3: ASSRASGIERDTQY
J: TRBJ2-1; V: TRBV5-4; CDR3: ASSLGLFYGEQF
J: TRBJ2-7; V: TRBV13; CDR3: ASSLGVGLAVSYEQY
J: TRBJ2-3; V: TRBV6-6; CDR3: ASSNRTSGWDTQY
J: TRBJ2-7; V: TRBV5-1; CDR3: ASSLGGLAGSTSYEQY
J: TRBJ2-7; V: TRBV7-6; CDR3: ASSLVEGQGSHEQY
J: TRBJ1-6; V: TRBV18; CDR3: ASSPSQGNNSPLH
J: TRBJ2-1; V: TRBV28; CDR3: ASSKRTGVYNEQF
J: TRBJ2-7; V: TRBV15; CDR3: ATSSGIGGHEQY
J: TRBJ2-1; V: TRBV3-1/TRBV3-2; CDR3: ASSQGLAASYNEQF
J: TRBJ1-3; V: TRBV27; CDR3: ASSPNPEGSGNTIY
J: TRBJ2-7; V: TRBV11-2; CDR3: ASTALVEQY
J: TRBJ2-2; V: TRBV5-6; CDR3: ASSLVGGTGELF
J: TRBJ2-1; V: TRBV24-1; CDR3: ATSGLAELNYNEQF
J: TRBJ2-7; V: TRBV6-1; CDR3: ASSEGQYEQY
J: TRBJ1-6; V: TRBV4-1; CDR3: ASSQTENSPLH
J: TRBJ1-6; V: TRBV18; CDR3: ASSHDKVHSPLH
J: TRBJ1-2; V: TRBV28; CDR3: ASSRFGTDYGYT
J: TRBJ2-5; V: TRBV18; CDR3: ASSPAQGAEETQY
J: TRBJ1-2; V: TRBV28; CDR3: ATQSGQEYGYT
J: TRBJ2-5; V: TRBV4-2; CDR3: ASSQEGGPQETQY
J: TRBJ2-1; V: TRBV9; CDR3: ASSGTGNEQF
J: TRBJ1-2; V: TRBV7-6; CDR3: ASSSKGTAFELNYGYT
J: TRBJ2-2; V: TRBV7-2; CDR3: ASSRRIPTNTGELF
J: TRBJ2-1; V: TRBV27; CDR3: ASSPLAGSPDEQF
J: TRBJ2-7; V: TRBV7-2; CDR3: ASSFSGLPSYEQY
J: TRBJ2-6; V: TRBV18; CDR3: ASSEMDRGSSGANVLT
J: TRBJ2-5; V: TRBV2; CDR3: ASSALVTSGSMETQY
J: TRBJ1-4; V: TRBV29-1; CDR3: SVRQGAINEKLF
J: TRBJ2-7; V: TRBV24-1; CDR3: ATSDVATKSYEQY
J: TRBJ1-2; V: TRBV28; CDR3: ASSLGGGYGYT
J: TRBJ2-1; V: TRBV10-3; CDR3: AISGPSGNYNEQF
J: TRBJ2-2; V: TRBV2; CDR3: ASRREGGLNTGELF
J: TRBJ1-2; V: TRBV7-2; CDR3: ASSALQGIDGYT
J: TRBJ1-3; V: TRBV14; CDR3: ASSQDSSGNTIY
J: TRBJ2-1; V: TRBV19; CDR3: ASTTAGLIGNEQF
J: TRBJ1-2; V: TRBV4-1; CDR3: ASSQDPLISDRATNYGYT
J: TRBJ1-4; V: TRBV7-2; CDR3: ASSRGQGATNEKLF
J: TRBJ1-6; V: TRBV6-1; CDR3: ASSEDFYNSPLH